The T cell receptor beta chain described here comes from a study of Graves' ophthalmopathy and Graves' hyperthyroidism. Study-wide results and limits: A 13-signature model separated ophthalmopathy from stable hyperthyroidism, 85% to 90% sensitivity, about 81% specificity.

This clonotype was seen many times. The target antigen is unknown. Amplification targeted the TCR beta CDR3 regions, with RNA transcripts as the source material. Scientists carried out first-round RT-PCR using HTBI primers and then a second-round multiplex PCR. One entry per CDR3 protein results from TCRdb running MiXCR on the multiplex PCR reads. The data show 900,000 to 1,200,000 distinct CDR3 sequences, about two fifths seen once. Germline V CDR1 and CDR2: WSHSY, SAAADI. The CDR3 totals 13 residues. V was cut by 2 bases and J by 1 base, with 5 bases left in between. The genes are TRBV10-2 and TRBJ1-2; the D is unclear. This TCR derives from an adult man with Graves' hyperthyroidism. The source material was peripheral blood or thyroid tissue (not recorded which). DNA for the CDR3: TGCGCCAGCAGTGAGGGGGTTAACTATGGCTACACCTTC. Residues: CASSEGVNYGYTF.